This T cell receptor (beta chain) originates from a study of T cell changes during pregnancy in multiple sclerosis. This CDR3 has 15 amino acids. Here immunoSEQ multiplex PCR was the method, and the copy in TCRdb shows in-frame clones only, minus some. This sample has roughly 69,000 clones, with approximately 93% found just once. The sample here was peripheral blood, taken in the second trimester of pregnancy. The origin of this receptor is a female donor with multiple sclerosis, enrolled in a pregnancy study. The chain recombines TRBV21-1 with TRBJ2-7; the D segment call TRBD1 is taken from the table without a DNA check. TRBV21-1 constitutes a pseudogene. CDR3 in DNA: TGTGCCAGCAGCAAACGCACAGGCGTACTCTACGAGCAGTACTTC. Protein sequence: CASSKRTGVLYEQYF.